The sequence of this T cell receptor (beta chain) was determined in a study of T cells in Graves' hyperthyroidism and ophthalmopathy. Authors of the study amplified TCR beta CDR3 regions from RNA transcripts. The study used the HTBI primer set for a first-round RT-PCR of the TCR CDR3. One entry per CDR3 protein results from TCRdb running MiXCR on the multiplex PCR reads. The sample consists of some 360,000 distinct CDR3 sequences, 11% to 15% of them appearing once. The germline V gene encodes CDR1 SNHLY and CDR2 FYNNEI. The CDR3 sequence is 18 residues long. J gave up 0 bases and V 6 bases, and 14 bases lay outside the gene matches. The sample holds many counts of this clonotype.

The rearrangement uses TRBV2 and TRBJ1-2; 9 bases map to TRBD1. Specimen: blood. The receptor's source is an older woman with Graves' hyperthyroidism. As DNA, the CDR3 is TGTGCCAGCAGAACCGGGACAGGGTGGATCCAAGCTAACTATGGCTACACCTTC. The encoded protein is CASRTGTGWIQANYGYTF.